This T cell receptor (beta chain) was captured in a study of T cells in Graves' hyperthyroidism and ophthalmopathy. This clonotype was counted many times. Its antigen is not identified. Overall study findings and caveats: Expanded thyroid clonotypes (above 0.001) were mostly also found in blood.

Researchers took RNA transcripts and amplified the TCR beta CDR3 regions from them. TCR CDR3 underwent first-round RT-PCR with the HTBI primer set. TCRdb re-called the multiplex PCR reads through MiXCR, storing one row per CDR3 protein. The table includes around 450,000 distinct CDR3 sequences, roughly 13% detected once. V was clipped by 7 bases and J by 9 bases, with 19 bases between them. The CDR3 consists of 14 residues. The germline CDR1 and CDR2 sequences are MNHEY and SVGEGT. The sequence was collected from a woman between 18 and 29 years old with Graves' hyperthyroidism. This chain connects TRBV6-2 or TRBV6-3 to TRBJ2-1; D ambiguous. The sequenced sample was blood. The DNA for the CDR3 is TGTGCCAGCACCCTAATGAGCGTGGATGGTGAGCAGTTCTTC. Its translation: CASTLMSVDGEQFF.